The 30 T cell receptor beta chains below all came from one sample that was sequenced in a study of PD-1 blockade in mismatch repair-deficient tumors. The repertoire was sequenced with immunoSEQ multiplex PCR; TCRdb's copy has only in-frame clones and lacks some. Here the sample spans tens of thousands of clones, roughly 80% being singletons. The sample here was PBMCs, taken before pembrolizumab treatment. The source of these receptors is an adult with mismatch repair-deficient cancer.

The V and J genes are TRBV29-1 and TRBJ1-1; no firm D call. This CDR3 has 12 amino acids. V dropped 4 bases and J dropped 10 bases, with 16 bases sitting between them. Germline V gives CDR1 SQVTM, CDR2 ANQGSEA. The CDR3 spells CSVGPAGVGAFF. The CDR3 bases are TGCAGCGTTGGCCCGGCGGGTGTTGGAGCTTTCTTT.

The V gene is TRBV28, the J gene TRBJ2-1; 10 bases match TRBD2. Germline lookup yields CDR1 MDHEN and CDR2 SYDVKM. Trimming cost V 5 bases and J 4 bases; bases outside gene matches: 5. The CDR3 is made up of 15 amino acids. The CDR3 DNA reads TGTGCCAGCAGTAGAGCTAGCGGGAGTTACAATGAGCAGTTCTTC. It translates to CASSRASGSYNEQFF.

V is TRBV21-1 and J is TRBJ2-2; TRBD1 was called by the table and not checked on the DNA. TRBV21-1 constitutes a pseudogene. The CDR3 has 17 amino acids. The CDR3 region is CASSIRVDSLNTGELFF. Written as DNA, the CDR3 is TGTGCCAGCAGCATAAGGGTAGACAGTTTGAACACCGGGGAGCTGTTTTTT.

The genes are TRBV29-1 and TRBJ1-1; 9 bases match TRBD1. Germline V gives CDR1 SQVTM, CDR2 ANQGSEA. With 6 bases clipped from V and 3 bases from J, the junction kept 11 bases outside the gene matches. The CDR3 contains 15 residues. CDR3 region: CSVPPGQGLDTEAFF. The CDR3 DNA follows: TGCAGCGTCCCACCGGGACAGGGTTTGGACACTGAAGCTTTCTTT.

V gene TRBV7-8 combines with J gene TRBJ2-5; 8 nucleotides match TRBD2. CDR3 length equals 15 residues. Trimming at V came to 3 bases and at J to 2 bases, leaving 5 bases not matched to a gene. The germline CDR1 and CDR2 sequences are SGHVS and FQNEAQ. CDR3 loop: CASSFQRGTQETQYF. The CDR3 nucleotides are TGTGCCAGCAGCTTCCAGCGGGGGACTCAAGAGACCCAGTACTTC.

The gene calls are TRBV28 and TRBJ2-1; no clear D. CDR1 and CDR2 (germline): MDHEN, SYDVKM. The CDR3 contains 14 residues. V dropped 3 bases and J dropped 0 bases, with 6 bases sitting between them. The CDR3 region has the DNA TGTGCCAGCAGTTTTCTTAGCTCCTACAATGAGCAGTTCTTC. It translates to CASSFLSSYNEQFF.

V gene TRBV6-5 combines with J gene TRBJ2-1; 11 bases are shared with TRBD2. With 6 bases clipped from V and 6 bases from J, the junction kept 7 bases outside the gene matches. The CDR3 totals 15 residues. Germline CDR1 reads MNHEY; CDR2 reads SVGAGI. CDR3 sequence: CASRTGLADPNEQFF. The CDR3 nucleotides read TGTGCCAGCAGGACGGGACTAGCGGACCCCAATGAGCAGTTCTTC.

The gene calls are TRBV28 and TRBJ2-7, with TRBD1 identical over 7 bases. This CDR3 is built from 15 residues. The V and J ends lost 5 bases and 3 bases, in that order; junction bases with no gene match: 10. Looked up from germline, CDR1 is MDHEN and CDR2 is SYDVKM. The CDR3 region is CASSTPGQSHYEQYF. CDR3 bases: TGTGCCAGCAGTACCCCGGGACAGAGCCACTACGAGCAGTACTTC.

J is TRBJ1-2 and V is TRBV6-1; D is unresolved. The CDR3 runs to 15 residues. Trimming stripped 0 bases from V and 2 bases from J, with 10 bases between. Germline assignment: CDR1 MNHNS and CDR2 SASEGT. The CDR3 DNA is TGTGCCAGCAGTGAAGCCCTTAATGTCAACTATGGCTACACCTTC. Translation gives CASSEALNVNYGYTF.

The CDR3 protein is CASSFSGNDQETQYF. CDR3 nucleotide sequence: TGTGCCAGTAGTTTTAGCGGGAATGACCAAGAGACCCAGTACTTC. J is TRBJ2-5 and V is TRBV19; 8 nucleotides match TRBD2. V trimming: 5 bases; J trimming: 0 bases; junction bases outside the gene matches: 5. This CDR3 has 15 residues. Germline V CDR1 and CDR2: LNHDA, SQIVND (reference sequence).

The V call is TRBV9, the J call TRBJ1-3, with unresolved D. V dropped 3 bases and J dropped 0 bases, with 7 bases sitting between them. The germline CDR1 and CDR2 sequences are SGDLS and YYNGEE. This CDR3 has 14 residues. As DNA, the CDR3 is TGTGCCAGCAGCGCCTCGGTCTCTGGAAACACCATATATTTT. Translating it yields CASSASVSGNTIYF.

The chain combines TRBV11-2 with TRBJ1-5; 7 bases align to TRBD1. The V gene's germline CDR1 is SGHAT and CDR2 FQNNGV. The CDR3 is made up of 14 amino acids. Unmatched junction bases numbered 4, after V lost 1 base and J lost 7 bases. In DNA, the CDR3 is TGTGCCAGCAGCTTAGGAGGGGGCGACCAGCCCCAGCATTTT. It encodes CASSLGGGDQPQHF.

The V gene is TRBV9, the J gene TRBJ1-2, with D uncertain. The CDR3 has 15 amino acids. V shed 0 bases and J shed 6 bases, with 15 bases lying between them. Germline values: CDR1 SGDLS, CDR2 YYNGEE. CDR3 nucleotides: TGTGCCAGCAGCGTAGAAGTCCGGTTAGAGCATGGCTACACCTTC. This translates into CASSVEVRLEHGYTF.

This clone appeared a few times. The chain combines TRBV28 with TRBJ2-7; D perhaps matches TRBD2 (7 bases). This CDR3 contains 14 residues. Germline loops: CDR1 MDHEN, CDR2 SYDVKM. V was shortened by 8 bases and J by 3 bases, with 17 bases between the two germline ends. The CDR3 sequence is CASRDPGGVYEQYF. The CDR3 DNA reads TGTGCCAGCCGGGACCCGGGGGGCGTCTACGAGCAGTACTTC.

The chain joins TRBV7-3 to TRBJ2-2; 7 bases map to TRBD1. Germline V lookup: CDR1 SGHTA, CDR2 FQGTGA. CDR3 length: 15 residues. V was pared by 2 bases and J by 5 bases, with 5 bases of the junction left unmatched. CDR3 bases: TGTGCCAGCAGCTTAGGGACAGAAAAGACCGGGGAGCTGTTTTTT. The encoded protein is CASSLGTEKTGELFF.

The gene calls are TRBV5-1 and TRBJ1-4; TRBD1 matches at 9 bases. This CDR3 comprises 16 residues. V shed 2 bases and J 8 bases; nucleotides not matched to a gene: 10. The germline CDR1 and CDR2 sequences are SGHRS and YFSETQ. The CDR3 DNA reads as TGCGCCAGCAGCTTACAGGGGGCGCGAGAAGGCGAAAAACTGTTTTTT. It encodes CASSLQGAREGEKLFF.

This chain joins TRBV5-6 and TRBJ1-2; the match to TRBD1 covers 9 bases. V shed 5 bases, J shed 5 bases, and the junction held 13 bases outside the gene matches. The germline gives CDR1 SGHDT, CDR2 YYEEEE. The CDR3 contains 16 residues. CDR3 residues: CASSLTGGRTLYGYTF. Written as DNA, the CDR3 is TGTGCCAGCAGTCTAACAGGGGGCAGGACCCTGTATGGCTACACCTTC.

The chain is built from TRBV4-2 and TRBJ1-1, with 9 bases lining up with TRBD1. The J segment lost 8 bases and the V segment lost 1 base, leaving 5 bases of the junction unmatched. CDR3 length: 14 residues. Germline V gives CDR1 LGHNA, CDR2 YNFKEQ. CDR3: CASSQGQGDGEAFF. The CDR3 nucleotides read TGTGCCAGCAGCCAAGGACAGGGGGATGGGGAAGCTTTCTTT.

V is TRBV19 and J is TRBJ2-1; 7 bases match TRBD2. In germline, CDR1 is LNHDA, CDR2 SQIVND (reference sequence). J was trimmed by 1 base and V by 3 bases; bases with no gene match: 6. The CDR3 contains 16 residues. The CDR3 DNA follows: TGTGCCAGTAGTATTTTTAGCGGGTTATCCTACAATGAGCAGTTCTTC. Its translation: CASSIFSGLSYNEQFF.

Only a few counts were recorded for this clone. This chain links TRBV28 with TRBJ2-7; D is possibly TRBD2 (7 bases). The ends were cut back, 3 bases at V and 5 bases at J, with 8 bases in the middle. This CDR3 contains 12 residues. Per germline, CDR1 MDHEN and CDR2 SYDVKM. The CDR3: CASSLRGHEQYF. In DNA, the CDR3 is TGTGCCAGCAGTTTGCGGGGGCACGAGCAGTACTTC.

The chain carries TRBV4-2 and TRBJ2-1; TRBD2 matches at 9 bases. The germline CDR1 and CDR2 sequences are LGHNA and YNFKEQ. The trim removed 0 bases at V and 8 bases at J, leaving 8 bases unmatched. The CDR3 spans 16 residues. This CDR3 reads CASSQELVAGVHEQFF. The CDR3, as DNA: TGTGCCAGCAGCCAAGAACTGGTAGCGGGAGTTCATGAGCAGTTCTTC.

V usage is TRBV6-1 and J usage is TRBJ2-7; TRBD1 matches at 7 bases. CDR3 length: 13 residues. From germline, CDR1 is MNHNS and CDR2 SASEGT. After removal of 4 bases from V and 3 bases from J, the junction contained 3 bases not matched to a gene. CDR3 sequence reads: CASSVTGDYEQYF. The CDR3 coding sequence is TGTGCCAGCAGTGTTACAGGGGACTACGAGCAGTACTTC.

The chain combines TRBV9 with TRBJ2-7; weak D call: TRBD2 (5 bases). The V gene lost 5 bases and the J gene lost 4 bases, with 16 bases spanning the gap. The CDR3 has 14 residues. CDR1 SGDLS and CDR2 YYNGEE come from the germline V gene. The CDR3 DNA sequence: TGTGCCAGCAGTCGACACACCGGGGTTTACGAGCAGTACTTC. Protein: CASSRHTGVYEQYF. The full variable domain, completed using reference TRBV9 and TRBJ2-7, is DSGVTQTPKHLITATGQRVTLRCSPRSGDLSVYWYQQSLDQGLQFLIQYYNGEERAKGNILERFSAQQFPDLHSELNLSSLELGDSALYFCASSRHTGVYEQYFGPGTRLTVT.

The gene calls are TRBV5-1 and TRBJ2-1; the match to TRBD2 covers 10 bases. Germline loops: CDR1 SGHRS, CDR2 YFSETQ. J was trimmed by 4 bases and V by 6 bases; bases with no gene match: 4. This CDR3 has 14 amino acids. CDR3 sequence reads: CASKRTSGYNEQFF. DNA of the CDR3: TGCGCCAGCAAAAGGACTAGCGGTTACAATGAGCAGTTCTTC. Looking up the rest from reference TRBV5-1 and TRBJ2-1 gives the full variable domain: KAGVTQTPRYLIKTRGQQVTLSCSPISGHRSVSWYQQTPGQGLQFLFEYFSETQRNKGNFPGRFSGRQFSNSRSEMNVSTLELGDSALYLCASKRTSGYNEQFFGPGTRLTVL.

This chain links TRBV11-1 with TRBJ2-7, with 14 positions matching TRBD2. Germline V CDR1 and CDR2: SGHAT, FQDESV (reference sequence). There are 16 residues in the CDR3. V lost 4 bases and J lost 4; bases outside the gene matches: 6. CDR3 residues: CASSSRTSGRTYEQYF. CDR3 DNA sequence: TGTGCCAGCAGCTCCCGGACTAGCGGGAGGACATACGAGCAGTACTTC.

V is TRBV14 and J is TRBJ1-1; D is ambiguous. This CDR3 is 17 amino acids long. Trimming took 0 bases from V and 4 from J, leaving 18 bases between them. Germline CDR1 and CDR2: SGHDN and FVKESK. In nucleotides, the CDR3 is TGTGCCAGCAGCCAAGATTTGGGAGAAGTGGCCAGCACTGAAGCTTTCTTT. Its protein is CASSQDLGEVASTEAFF.

For the CDR3, the DNA is TGTGCCAGCAGCTTAGCGCCTCCAGGATACTCTGGAAACACCATATATTTT. It translates to CASSLAPPGYSGNTIYF. The rearrangement joins TRBV7-9 to TRBJ1-3, with D unresolved. In germline, CDR1 is SEHNR, CDR2 FQNEAQ (reference sequence). The CDR3 length is 17 residues. The V and J ends lost 0 bases and 0 bases respectively, with 12 bases between them.

CDR3 region: CASSRNNGGLAKYF. CDR3 nucleotides: TGTGCCAGCAGTCGGAACAACGGGGGGCTGGCAAAGTATTTT. This chain joins TRBV28 and TRBJ2-3, with a weak D call TRBD2 (7 bases). Germline V gene sequence: CDR1 MDHEN, CDR2 SYDVKM. The CDR3 extends over 14 amino acids. Trimming removed 5 bases from V and 13 bases from J, with 22 bases in between.

J is TRBJ2-2 and V is TRBV12-5; 8 nucleotides agree with TRBD1. The junction had 6 bases not matched to a gene; V was cut back by 5 bases and J by 4 bases. CDR1 and CDR2 from the germline V gene are LGHNT and FRNRAP. The CDR3 has 15 amino acids. The DNA of the CDR3 is TGTGCTAGTGGTCCCGGACAGGGTGGCACCGGGGAGCTGTTTTTT. This gives the protein CASGPGQGGTGELFF.

The chain joins TRBV15 to TRBJ1-5; 7 nucleotides line up with TRBD1. CDR1 is LNHNV and CDR2 is YYDKDF in the germline V gene (reference sequence). Trimming removed 2 bases from V and 0 bases from J; junction bases left unmatched: 4. CDR3 length: 16 residues. CDR3: CATSRSRQGSNQPQHF. The CDR3 DNA is TGTGCCACCAGCAGATCCCGACAGGGTAGCAATCAGCCCCAGCATTTT.